This T cell receptor beta chain was identified during a study of blood T cell repertoires in COVID-19. Study in general: From T cells, B-cell-depleted T cells, or PBMCs came the material, which was cDNA or gDNA.

Trimming cost V 6 bases and J 6 bases, with 8 bases left between them. There are 11 residues in the CDR3. Germline V lookup: CDR1 MNHEY, CDR2 SMNVEV (reference sequence). Measured with immunoSEQ multiplex PCR; TCRdb has only the in-frame clones, and not every one. The top ten clones hold 2.1% of a sample with around 120,000 clones, approximately 81% of them seen once. This sequence was found in a human donor in a cohort sampled during active COVID-19. The sequencing sample was made of peripheral blood. The chain employs TRBV27 and TRBJ2-5, with D possibly being TRBD2 (5 bases). CDR3 in DNA: TGTGCCAGCAGCCCGGGAAAGACCCAGTACTTC. It encodes CASSPGKTQYF.